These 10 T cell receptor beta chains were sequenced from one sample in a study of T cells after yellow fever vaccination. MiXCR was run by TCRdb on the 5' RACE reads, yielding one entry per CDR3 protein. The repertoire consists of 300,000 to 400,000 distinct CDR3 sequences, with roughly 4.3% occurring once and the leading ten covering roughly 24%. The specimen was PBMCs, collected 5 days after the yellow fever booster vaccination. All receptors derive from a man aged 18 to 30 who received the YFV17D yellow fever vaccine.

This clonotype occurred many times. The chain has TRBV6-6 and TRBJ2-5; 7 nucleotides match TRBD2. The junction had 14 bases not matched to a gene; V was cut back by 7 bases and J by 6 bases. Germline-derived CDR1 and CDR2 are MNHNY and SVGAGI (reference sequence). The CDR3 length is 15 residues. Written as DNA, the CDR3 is TGTGCCAGCACCCCGGTGGGGCGGGAGAGGAAGACCCAGTACTTC. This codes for CASTPVGRERKTQYF.

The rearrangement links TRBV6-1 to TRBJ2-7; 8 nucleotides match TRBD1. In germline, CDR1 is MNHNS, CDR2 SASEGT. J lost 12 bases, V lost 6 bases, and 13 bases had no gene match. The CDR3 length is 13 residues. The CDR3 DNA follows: TGTGCCAGCAGCGCAGGGACAGGAGTCTTTTGGTACGTC. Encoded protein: CASSAGTGVFWYV.

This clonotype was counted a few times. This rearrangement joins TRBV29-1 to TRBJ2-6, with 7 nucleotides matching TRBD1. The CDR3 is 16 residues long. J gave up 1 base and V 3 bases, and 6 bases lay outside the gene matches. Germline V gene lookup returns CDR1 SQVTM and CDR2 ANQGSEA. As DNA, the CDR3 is TGCAGCGTTGAGGCAGGGGGTATGTCTGGGGCCAACGTCCTGACTTTC. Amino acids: CSVEAGGMSGANVLTF.

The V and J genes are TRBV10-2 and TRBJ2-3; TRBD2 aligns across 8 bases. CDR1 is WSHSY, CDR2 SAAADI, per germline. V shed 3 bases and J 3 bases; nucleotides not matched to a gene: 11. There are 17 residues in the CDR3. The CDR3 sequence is CASSEPFERGYTDTQYF. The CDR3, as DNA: TGCGCCAGCAGTGAACCCTTCGAGCGGGGGTATACAGATACGCAGTATTTT.

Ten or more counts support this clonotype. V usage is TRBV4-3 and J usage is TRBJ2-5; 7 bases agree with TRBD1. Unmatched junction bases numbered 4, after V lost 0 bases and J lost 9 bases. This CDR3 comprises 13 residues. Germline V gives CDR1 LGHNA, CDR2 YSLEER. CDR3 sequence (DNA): TGCGCCAGCAGCCAAGAAAAAACAGGGGCCCAGTACTTC. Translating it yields CASSQEKTGAQYF.

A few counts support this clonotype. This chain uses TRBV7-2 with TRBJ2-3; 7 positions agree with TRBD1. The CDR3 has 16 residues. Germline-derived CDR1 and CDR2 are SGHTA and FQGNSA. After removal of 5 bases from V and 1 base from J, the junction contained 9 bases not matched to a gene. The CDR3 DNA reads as TGTGCCAGCAGCGTACAGACAGGGATGGGCACAGATACGCAGTATTTT. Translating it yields CASSVQTGMGTDTQYF.

Here the CDR3 reads CASTPFSGGPGDTQYF. The CDR3 DNA is TGTGCCAGTACCCCCTTTAGCGGGGGGCCGGGAGATACGCAGTATTTT. The V gene is TRBV19, the J gene TRBJ2-3; 10 bases match TRBD2. V lost 7 bases to trimming and J lost 5 bases; unmatched junction nucleotides: 12. The CDR3 is 16 residues long. Per the germline V gene, CDR1 is LNHDA and CDR2 is SQIVND (reference sequence).

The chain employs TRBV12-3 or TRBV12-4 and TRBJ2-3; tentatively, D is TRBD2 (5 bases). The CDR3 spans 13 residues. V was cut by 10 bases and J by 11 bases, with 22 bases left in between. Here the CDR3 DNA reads TGTGCCACCTCGAGTACTCTAGCTGGTTGGCAGTATTTT. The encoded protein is CATSSTLAGWQYF.

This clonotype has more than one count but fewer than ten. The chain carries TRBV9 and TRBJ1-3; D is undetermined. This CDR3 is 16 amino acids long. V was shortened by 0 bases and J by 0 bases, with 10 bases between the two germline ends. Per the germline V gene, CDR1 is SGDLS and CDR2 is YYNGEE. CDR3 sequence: CASSVDPVPSGNTIYF. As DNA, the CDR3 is TGTGCCAGCAGCGTAGATCCGGTGCCCTCTGGAAACACCATATATTTT. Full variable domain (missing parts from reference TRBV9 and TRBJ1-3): DSGVTQTPKHLITATGQRVTLRCSPRSGDLSVYWYQQSLDQGLQFLIQYYNGEERAKGNILERFSAQQFPDLHSELNLSSLELGDSALYFCASSVDPVPSGNTIYFGEGSWLTVV.

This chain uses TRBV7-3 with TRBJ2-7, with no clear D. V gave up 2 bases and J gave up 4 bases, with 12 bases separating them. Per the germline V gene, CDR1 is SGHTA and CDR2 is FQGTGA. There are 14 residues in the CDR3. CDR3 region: CASSLYSGLYEQYF. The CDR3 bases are TGTGCCAGCAGCTTATATTCCGGGTTGTACGAGCAGTACTTC.